This entry is about one TCR beta chain. The antigen is undetermined. Genomic DNA, the template, was used for profiling of the TCR beta VDJ and CDR3. TCRdb re-derived calls from the reads in MiXCR, one entry per CDR3 protein. Of 150,000 to 200,000 distinct CDR3 sequences listed, over 40% were seen once; the top ten hold around 1.8%. Flow cytometry had shown expanded CD8+CD57+ cells in the patients chosen for sequencing. This sample is drawn from a study of CD8+CD57+ T cells in acquired aplastic anemia. Study details: Yields of DNA that came from sorted CD4+ and CD8+ cells averaged about 2.9 ug.

Findings and limits, study-wide: Overlap between patients and controls comprised just under 30 CD8+ CDR3 sequences. The study found no significant CD8+ Simpson's diversity difference between patients and controls.

Trimming took 6 bases from V and 6 from J; bases not matched to a gene: 7. CDR1 SEHNR and CDR2 FQNEAQ come from the germline V gene (reference sequence). The CDR3 runs 13 residues. The sequencing sample was made of sorted CD4+, CD8+, or CD8+CD57+ T cells (not recorded which) from PBMCs. The TCR originated in a human donor with aplastic anemia. The rearrangement joins TRBV7-9 to TRBJ1-1; the match to TRBD1 covers 7 bases. CDR3 DNA: TGTGCCAGCAGTCCGACAGGGTTGGCTGAAGCTTTCTTT. It specifies CASSPTGLAEAFF.